This TCR beta chain was recovered during a study of shared clonotypes between healthy human individuals. The CDR3 consists of 17 residues. The trim removed 1 base at V and 3 bases at J, leaving 9 bases unmatched. Germline V gives CDR1 MDHEN, CDR2 SYDVKM. How the authors handled the data: Junction-only sequences produced by ImmunoSEQ had no quality scores, so filtering differed. Produced via immunoSEQ multiplex PCR; TCRdb's table is partial and in-frame only. That table is the source of V, J and clone size, and D and trimming were worked out from the DNA. The sample has around 180,000 clones, over 85% seen once.

This chain uses TRBV28 with TRBJ2-7, with 10 bases identical to TRBD1. The origin of this receptor is a woman aged 25 to 45 in good health. The sequencing sample was made of naive CD4+ T cells sorted from blood. As for subset: CD45RA+ positively selected. CDR3 DNA: TGTGCCAGCAGTTTATTCCGGTTGACAGGGGGCTTCTACGAGCAGTACTTC. Protein: CASSLFRLTGGFYEQYF. Filled out from reference TRBV28 and TRBJ2-7, the complete variable domain reads DVKVTQSSRYLVKRTGEKVFLECVQDMDHENMFWYRQDPGLGLRLIYFSYDVKMKEKGDIPEGYSVSREKKERFSLILESASTNQTSMYLCASSLFRLTGGFYEQYFGPGTRLTVT.